The 28 T cell receptor beta chains below all came from one sample that was sequenced in a study of blood T cell repertoires in COVID-19. The data were produced by immunoSEQ multiplex PCR, yet TCRdb's version contains in-frame clones alone and is incomplete. The repertoire holds roughly 100,000 clones, with about 75% as singletons. Sequenced sample: peripheral blood. Receptor source: a woman over 75 with acute or convalescent COVID-19.

V is TRBV18 and J is TRBJ1-1; no reliable D call. The germline gives CDR1 KGHSH, CDR2 LQKENI. V gave up 1 base and J gave up 0 bases, with 9 bases separating them. The CDR3 loop spans 15 amino acids. CDR3 nucleotide sequence: TGTGCCAGCTCACCACAACCAAGCATGAACACTGAAGCTTTCTTT. Translating gives CASSPQPSMNTEAFF.

Concerning this clone: The same CDR3 also results from other DNA sequences found in this sample. The chain carries TRBV3-1 (or the pseudogene TRBV3-2) and TRBJ2-7; 9 nucleotides line up with TRBD1. V was clipped by 4 bases and J by 3 bases; unmatched bases: 7. CDR3 length equals 15 residues. Germline CDR1 LGHDT, CDR2 YNNKEL (reference sequence). The CDR3 region is CASSLPGQGLYEQYF. The CDR3 DNA is TGTGCCAGCAGCCTTCCGGGACAGGGTCTCTACGAGCAGTACTTC.

This clone was seen a few times. The identical CDR3 is also encoded by other nucleotide sequences in the sample. V gene TRBV24-1 combines with J gene TRBJ1-1; a possible D gene is TRBD1 (5 bases). Trimming stripped 5 bases from V and 4 bases from J, with 13 bases between. Germline CDR1 reads KGHDR; CDR2 reads SFDVKD. The CDR3 sequence is 14 residues long. CDR3 residues: CATSAGDIVTEAFF. The CDR3 DNA sequence: TGTGCCACCAGTGCGGGGGATATAGTCACTGAAGCTTTCTTT.

The V and J genes are TRBV27 and TRBJ1-3; 11 positions match TRBD1. From germline, CDR1 is MNHEY and CDR2 SMNVEV (reference sequence). This CDR3 has 17 residues. V lost 1 base, J lost 1 base, and 3 bases stayed unmatched. In DNA, the CDR3 is TGTGCCAGCAGTTTATACGGGACAGGGGGGTCTGGAAACACCATATATTTT. It specifies CASSLYGTGGSGNTIYF.

This sequence joins TRBV14 and TRBJ2-2; perhaps TRBD1 as D (5 bases). Trimming removed 2 bases at V and 5 bases at J, with 9 bases between. The CDR3 runs 14 residues. Germline CDR1 reads SGHDN; CDR2 reads FVKESK. CDR3 coding DNA: TGTGCCAGCAGCCAAAGCAGGGAAACCGGGGAGCTGTTTTTT. Protein: CASSQSRETGELFF.

The rearrangement uses TRBV18 and TRBJ1-2; no clear D gene. Trimming shortened V by 2 bases and J by 7 bases, and 14 bases separated the two germline ends. The CDR3 extends over 14 amino acids. Germline values: CDR1 KGHSH, CDR2 LQKENI. In DNA, the CDR3 is TGTGCCAGCTCACCATTTAGTGAAATAGCTGGCTACACCTTC. As protein: CASSPFSEIAGYTF.

The genes are TRBV7-9 and TRBJ1-6; tentatively, D is TRBD1 (6 bases). Germline values: CDR1 SEHNR, CDR2 FQNEAQ (reference sequence). V lost 1 base and J lost 9, with 13 bases in between. CDR3 length: 15 amino acids. In nucleotides, the CDR3 is TGTGCCAGCAGCTTAGGGGGACACATTAGTTCACCCCTCCACTTT. It codes for CASSLGGHISSPLHF.

This sequence joins TRBV12-3 or TRBV12-4 and TRBJ2-4; D unresolved. CDR3 length equals 13 residues. Between the trimmed V and J ends, which lost 3 bases and 4 bases, there was a span of 7 bases. CDR3: CASSFWAKNIQYF. CDR3 sequence (DNA): TGTGCCAGCAGTTTTTGGGCTAAAAACATTCAGTACTTC.

The chain recombines TRBV4-2 with TRBJ1-2; a possible D gene is TRBD1 (5 bases). V was trimmed by 0 bases and J by 4 bases, leaving 12 bases between them. Germline lookup yields CDR1 LGHNA and CDR2 YNFKEQ. CDR3 size: 15 residues. CDR3 in DNA: TGTGCCAGCAGCCAAGATCTGTCAGGGTCCTATGGCTACACCTTC. This encodes CASSQDLSGSYGYTF.

The chain employs TRBV18 and TRBJ1-2; D remains ambiguous. The CDR3 sequence is 14 residues long. The ends were cut back, 0 bases at V and 6 bases at J, with 11 bases in the middle. CDR1 and CDR2 (germline): KGHSH, LQKENI. CDR3 bases: TGTGCCAGCTCACCACCCGCGGGGAGTAATGGCTACACCTTC. Protein product: CASSPPAGSNGYTF.

This clone was detected a few times. V is TRBV6-4 and J is TRBJ2-1; 7 nucleotides align to TRBD2. Germline CDR1 is MRHNA and CDR2 is SNTAGT. Trimming at V came to 2 bases and at J to 6 bases, leaving 4 bases not matched to a gene. The CDR3 contains 14 residues. The CDR3 reads CASSDSGIVNEQFF. The CDR3 coding sequence is TGTGCCAGCAGTGACAGCGGGATAGTCAATGAGCAGTTCTTC.

This chain joins TRBV13 and TRBJ2-5; TRBD2 agrees at 10 bases. This CDR3 is 18 amino acids long. From germline, CDR1 is PRHDT and CDR2 FYEKMQ (reference sequence). V shed 7 bases, J shed 5 bases, and the junction held 19 bases outside the gene matches. For the CDR3, the DNA is TGTGCCAGCAACTTCGGCAAGACTAGCGGGTCGGTCGGGGAGACCCAGTACTTC. Its protein is CASNFGKTSGSVGETQYF.

This sequence joins TRBV6-6 and TRBJ2-5; 11 bases are shared with TRBD2. J lost 4 bases, V lost 0 bases, and 4 bases had no gene match. The CDR3 contains 16 residues. Germline lookup yields CDR1 MNHNY and CDR2 SVGAGI (reference sequence). The CDR3 region is CASSYSRLAGLETQYF. The DNA of the CDR3 is TGTGCCAGCAGTTACTCGAGACTAGCGGGATTAGAGACCCAGTACTTC.

The rearrangement links TRBV19 to TRBJ2-7; 7 bases fit TRBD2. Trimming at V came to 5 bases and at J to 4 bases, leaving 11 bases not matched to a gene. CDR1 is LNHDA and CDR2 is SQIVND in the germline V gene (reference sequence). The CDR3 totals 15 residues. The CDR3 reads CASSLLSTGGYEQYF. The CDR3 DNA sequence: TGTGCCAGTAGTCTATTGTCAACGGGAGGTTACGAGCAGTACTTC.

The chain uses TRBV6-5 and TRBJ2-2, with 8 bases fitting TRBD1. J was trimmed by 7 bases and V by 2 bases; bases with no gene match: 6. Germline-derived CDR1 and CDR2 are MNHEY and SVGAGI. The CDR3 spans 15 residues. The CDR3 coding sequence is TGTGCCAGCAGTTACAGGCAGGGGGCAGGCGGGGAGCTGTTTTTT. It is translated as CASSYRQGAGGELFF.

The chain recombines TRBV7-2 with TRBJ2-3; TRBD2 is a possible D gene (6 bases). The CDR3 contains 14 residues. Germline lookup yields CDR1 SGHTA and CDR2 FQGNSA. Trimming took 3 bases from V and 2 from J, leaving 9 bases between them. The chain's CDR3 is CASSFGGNTDTQYF. The CDR3 coding sequence is TGTGCCAGCAGCTTCGGGGGAAACACAGATACGCAGTATTTT.

This clone was detected a few times. The rearrangement uses TRBV10-3 and TRBJ1-6; D is uncertain. This CDR3 has 15 amino acids. Trimming removed 6 bases from V and 10 bases from J, with 19 bases in between. Germline lookup yields CDR1 ENHRY and CDR2 SYGVKD. DNA for the CDR3: TGTGCCATCAGCGGGAGCTCCCGCTTTGGGTCACCCCTCCACTTT. Encoded protein: CAISGSSRFGSPLHF.

This clone was seen many times. J is TRBJ2-7 and V is TRBV7-2, with D perhaps matching TRBD2 (6 bases). The CDR3 sequence is 15 residues long. Germline V gene sequence: CDR1 SGHTA, CDR2 FQGNSA. The V and J ends lost 5 bases and 0 bases respectively, with 14 bases between them. This chain's CDR3 is CASSGPGLLSYEQYF. The CDR3, as DNA: TGTGCCAGCAGCGGGCCGGGACTCCTCTCCTACGAGCAGTACTTC.

V gene TRBV11-2 combines with J gene TRBJ1-2; TRBD1 agrees at 10 bases. Germline values: CDR1 SGHAT, CDR2 FQNNGV. Germline trimming cut 5 bases from V and 6 bases from J; bases unmatched to any gene: 6. The CDR3 covers 14 residues. This CDR3 reads CASSPGDRGDGYTF. In nucleotides, the CDR3 is TGTGCCAGCAGCCCCGGGGACAGGGGAGATGGCTACACCTTC.

This clone was seen a handful of times. The rearrangement links TRBV30 to TRBJ1-3; weak D call: TRBD1 (5 bases). CDR1 is GTSNPN, CDR2 SVGIG, per germline (reference sequence). This CDR3 spans 13 amino acids. Trimming took off 7 bases at V and 2 bases at J, with 12 bases between the two ends. The CDR3 here is CAYTRGTGNTIYF. CDR3 nucleotides: TGTGCCTACACAAGGGGAACTGGAAACACCATATATTTT. Together with reference TRBV30 and TRBJ1-3, the CDR3 gives the full variable domain: SQTIHQWPATLVQPVGSPLSLECTVEGTSNPNLYWYRQAAGRGLQLLFYSVGIGQISSEVPQNLSASRPQDRQFILSSKKLLLSDSGFYLCAYTRGTGNTIYFGEGSWLTVV.

The chain recombines TRBV29-1 with TRBJ2-2; 8 bases align to TRBD2. The trim removed 7 bases at V and 4 bases at J, leaving 11 bases unmatched. CDR3 length: 15 residues. CDR1 and CDR2 (germline): SQVTM, ANQGSEA. The CDR3 loop is CSAVPAGAFTGELFF. In nucleotides, the CDR3 is TGCAGCGCTGTCCCAGCGGGAGCGTTCACCGGGGAGCTGTTTTTT.

The rearrangement links TRBV2 to TRBJ1-2; 7 nucleotides match TRBD1. CDR3 length: 13 amino acids. V gave up 1 base and J gave up 6 bases; unmatched junction bases: 2. CDR1 is SNHLY and CDR2 is FYNNEI in the germline V gene. CDR3 loop: CASSEDRGHGYTF. The CDR3 nucleotides read TGTGCCAGCAGTGAAGACAGGGGTCATGGCTACACCTTC.

The chain is built from TRBV30 and TRBJ1-1; D ambiguous. Trimming removed 4 bases at V and 1 base at J, with 4 bases between. Germline CDR1 reads GTSNPN; CDR2 reads SVGIG (reference sequence). The CDR3 is 11 amino acids. The CDR3 is CAWTRNTEAFF. CDR3 sequence (DNA): TGTGCCTGGACCAGGAACACTGAAGCTTTCTTT.

This clone appeared once. The chain joins TRBV10-3 to TRBJ2-7; a possible D gene is TRBD1 (5 bases). CDR3 length: 13 amino acids. Germline-derived CDR1 and CDR2 are ENHRY and SYGVKD. V was cut by 3 bases and J by 2 bases, with 8 bases left in between. The CDR3 region has the DNA TGTGCCATCAGTGACAGGGTAGCCTACGAGCAGTACTTC. It specifies CAISDRVAYEQYF.

In this sample, this clone turned up a few times. The chain is built from TRBV7-9 and TRBJ1-5, with D perhaps matching TRBD1 (5 bases). The CDR3 loop spans 14 amino acids. CDR1 and CDR2 from the germline V gene are SEHNR and FQNEAQ (reference sequence). The germline V and J ends were trimmed by 5 bases and 4 bases, with 12 bases remaining between them. The CDR3 sequence is CASSPDQGNQPQHF. As DNA, the CDR3 is TGTGCCAGCAGCCCAGACCAGGGAAATCAGCCCCAGCATTTT.

The CDR3 coding sequence is TGCGCCAGCAGCCAGGAGTCATTCCAGATACGAGAACAGTACTTC. Translating gives CASSQESFQIREQYF. V usage is TRBV4-1 and J usage is TRBJ2-7; no reliable D call. The CDR3 is made up of 15 amino acids. Germline values: CDR1 MGHRA, CDR2 YSYEKL. V was cut by 3 bases and J by 10 bases, with 22 bases left in between.

The rearrangement joins TRBV6-2 or TRBV6-3 to TRBJ2-2; 10 bases align to TRBD2. After removal of 2 bases from V and 4 bases from J, the junction contained 7 bases not matched to a gene. CDR3 size: 17 residues. Looked up from germline, CDR1 is MNHEY and CDR2 is SVGEGT. The CDR3 region has the DNA TGTGCCAGCAGTTACCCCTTCAGCGGGAGGGGCACCGGGGAGCTGTTTTTT. It encodes CASSYPFSGRGTGELFF.

The chain links TRBV12-3 or TRBV12-4 to TRBJ1-2; D is undetermined. The CDR3 contains 13 residues. Trimming took off 6 bases at V and 9 bases at J, with 17 bases between the two ends. The CDR3 bases are TGTGCCAGCAGCCTCGCGGGCATCCGGAGCTACACCTTC. It yields the protein CASSLAGIRSYTF.